Presented here are 8 T cell receptor beta chains from one specimen sequenced in a study of CD8 T cells in ankylosing spondylitis. TCRdb re-called the 5' RACE reads through MiXCR, storing one row per CDR3 protein. The sample shows under 250,000 distinct CDR3 sequences, under 35% of them seen only once. Sequences were obtained from blood, either unsorted or a sorted T cell fraction (not recorded which). All receptors derive from a male donor with ankylosing spondylitis or in good health (not recorded which).

This clonotype was seen repeatedly, ten times or more. The CDR3 loop reads CASSTTDTQYF. The DNA for the CDR3 is TGTGCCAGCAGTACCACAGATACGCAGTATTTT. This sequence joins TRBV6-5 and TRBJ2-3, with D hard to call. Germline V gives CDR1 MNHEY, CDR2 SVGAGI. V was cut by 5 bases and J by 2 bases, with 2 bases left in between. The length of the CDR3 is 11 residues.

This clonotype was picked up a small number of times. The chain combines TRBV12-3 or TRBV12-4 with TRBJ2-5; D assignment may be TRBD1 or TRBD2 (5 bases each). The germline V and J ends were trimmed by 6 bases and 2 bases, with 16 bases remaining between them. The CDR3 sequence is 15 residues long. The CDR3 bases are TGTGCCAGCAGCCTTCAACCGGGACCTCAAGAGACCCAGTACTTC. It encodes CASSLQPGPQETQYF.

V gene TRBV6-5 combines with J gene TRBJ2-3; D possibly corresponds to TRBD2 (5 bases). Per germline, CDR1 MNHEY and CDR2 SVGAGI. V was trimmed by 4 bases and J by 2 bases, leaving 25 bases between them. This CDR3 spans 19 amino acids. CDR3 loop: CASSSSLEGAHFITDTQYF. The CDR3 coding sequence is TGTGCCAGCAGTTCTAGCCTTGAGGGTGCACACTTCATCACAGATACGCAGTATTTT.

In its sample, this clonotype was seen a few times. The CDR3 is CSAQNTEAFF. In DNA form, the CDR3 reads TGCAGCGCGCAGAACACTGAAGCTTTCTTT. The gene calls are TRBV29-1 and TRBJ1-1; no clear D. Germline CDR1 and CDR2: SQVTM and ANQGSEA. Trimming removed 7 bases from V and 1 base from J, with 4 bases in between. The CDR3 totals 10 residues.

The V call is TRBV11-2, the J call TRBJ1-6; no firm D call. Germline V CDR1 and CDR2: SGHAT, FQNNGV. Trimming stripped 2 bases from V and 9 bases from J, with 8 bases between. The CDR3 length is 13 residues. DNA for the CDR3: TGTGCCAGCAGCTTAATAACGGGTTCACCCCTCCACTTT. This encodes CASSLITGSPLHF.

This clonotype was seen only a few times. The rearrangement joins TRBV12-3 or TRBV12-4 to TRBJ2-3, with 9 positions matching TRBD2. This CDR3 spans 16 amino acids. Trimming at V came to 5 bases and at J to 6 bases, leaving 12 bases not matched to a gene. CDR3 sequence reads: CASSPPPSGAGDTQYF. CDR3 DNA: TGTGCCAGCAGTCCCCCCCCTAGCGGGGCAGGGGATACGCAGTATTTT.

This clonotype occurred a few times. The V call is TRBV20-1, the J call TRBJ2-1; 8 bases are shared with TRBD1. The germline CDR1 and CDR2 sequences are DFQATT and SNEGSKA (reference sequence). The CDR3 runs 15 residues. The V gene end was trimmed by 5 bases and the J gene end by 8 bases; junction bases not matched to a gene: 14. As DNA, the CDR3 is TGCAGTGCTGTCTCCGGGACAGGTTCGTACTATGAGCAGTTCTTC. The encoded protein is CSAVSGTGSYYEQFF.

This clonotype was seen more than once but under ten times. The chain links TRBV4-1 to TRBJ2-7; TRBD2 is a possible D gene (5 bases). V was clipped by 2 bases and J by 7 bases, with 15 bases between them. CDR1 MGHRA and CDR2 YSYEKL come from the germline V gene. CDR3 length equals 14 residues. The CDR3 region is CASSQYEPPGEQYF. DNA of the CDR3: TGCGCCAGCAGCCAATATGAGCCCCCGGGGGAGCAGTACTTC.